What follows describes a single T cell receptor (beta chain). This record belongs to a study of blood T cell repertoires in COVID-19. On the study more broadly: Sites in the United States, Italy and Spain provided acute and convalescent COVID-19 samples. PBMCs, B-cell-depleted T cells, or T cells provided the cDNA or gDNA that made up the material.

Study members were between roughly 18 and 90 years old and lived in 20 to 25 US regions. How the authors handled the data: Amplifying reference gene primers gave estimates of nucleated cell counts. Generated by immunoSEQ multiplex PCR, the TCRdb table keeps only in-frame clones and is missing some. V and J calls and clone size are those listed in that table; D and trimming were worked out from the DNA. Of over 110,000 clones listed, around 87% are singletons. This receptor was identified in a man in his 60s who had recovered from COVID-19. Material for sequencing was PBMCs or T cells enriched from blood (not recorded which).

The CDR3 loop reads CATIPLGRDRTEAFF. CDR3 bases: TGTGCCACGATCCCCCTCGGGAGGGACCGCACTGAAGCTTTCTTT. The chain couples TRBV2 to TRBJ1-1; D may be TRBD1 (5 bases). The CDR3 contains 15 residues. Germline loops: CDR1 SNHLY, CDR2 FYNNEI. Trimming pared 10 bases from V and 4 bases from J, leaving 22 bases between.